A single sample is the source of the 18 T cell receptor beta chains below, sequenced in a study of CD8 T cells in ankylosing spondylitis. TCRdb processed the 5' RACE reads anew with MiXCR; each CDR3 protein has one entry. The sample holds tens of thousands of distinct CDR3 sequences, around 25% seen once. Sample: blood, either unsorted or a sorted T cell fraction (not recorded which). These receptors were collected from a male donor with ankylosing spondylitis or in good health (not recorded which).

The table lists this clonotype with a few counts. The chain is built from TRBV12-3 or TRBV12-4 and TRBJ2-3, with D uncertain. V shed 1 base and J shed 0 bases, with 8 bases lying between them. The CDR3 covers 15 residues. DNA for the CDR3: TGTGCCAGCAGTTTAGAACTCCCCAGCACAGATACGCAGTATTTT. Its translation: CASSLELPSTDTQYF.

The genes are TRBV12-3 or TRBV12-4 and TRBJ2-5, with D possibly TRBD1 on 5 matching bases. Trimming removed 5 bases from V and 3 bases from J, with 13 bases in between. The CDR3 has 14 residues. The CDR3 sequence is CASSPTSREETQYF. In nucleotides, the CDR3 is TGTGCCAGCAGTCCCACAAGCAGGGAAGAGACCCAGTACTTC.

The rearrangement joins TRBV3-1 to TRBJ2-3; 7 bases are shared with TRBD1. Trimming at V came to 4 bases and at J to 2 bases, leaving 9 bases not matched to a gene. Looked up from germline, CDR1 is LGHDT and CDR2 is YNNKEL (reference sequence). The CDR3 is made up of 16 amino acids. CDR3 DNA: TGTGCCAGCAGCCCGGGACAGAGAACTTACACAGATACGCAGTATTTT. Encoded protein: CASSPGQRTYTDTQYF.

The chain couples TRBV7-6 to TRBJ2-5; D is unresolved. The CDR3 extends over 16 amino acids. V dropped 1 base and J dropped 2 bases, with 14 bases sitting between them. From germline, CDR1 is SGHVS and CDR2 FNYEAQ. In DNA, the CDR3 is TGTGCCAGCAGCTTAGGGTTGGGAATAGGTCAAGAGACCCAGTACTTC. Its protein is CASSLGLGIGQETQYF.

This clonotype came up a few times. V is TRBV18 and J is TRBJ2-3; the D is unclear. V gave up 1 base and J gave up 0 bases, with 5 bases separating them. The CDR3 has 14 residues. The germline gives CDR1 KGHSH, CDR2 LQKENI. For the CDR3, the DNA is TGTGCCAGCTCACCACAGGCTAGCACAGATACGCAGTATTTT. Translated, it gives CASSPQASTDTQYF.

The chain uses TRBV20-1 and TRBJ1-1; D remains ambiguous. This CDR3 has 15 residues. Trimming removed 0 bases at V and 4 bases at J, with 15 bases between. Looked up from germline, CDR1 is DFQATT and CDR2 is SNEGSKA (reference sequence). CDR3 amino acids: CSARDPAARITEAFF. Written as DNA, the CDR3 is TGCAGTGCTAGAGATCCTGCCGCCAGAATCACTGAAGCTTTCTTT.

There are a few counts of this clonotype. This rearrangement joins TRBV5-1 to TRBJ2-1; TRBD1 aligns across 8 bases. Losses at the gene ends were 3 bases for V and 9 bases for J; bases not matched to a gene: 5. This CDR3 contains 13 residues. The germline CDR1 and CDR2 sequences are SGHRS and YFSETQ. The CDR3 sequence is CASSYRGTGEQFF. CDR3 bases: TGCGCCAGCAGCTACCGGGGGACAGGTGAGCAGTTCTTC. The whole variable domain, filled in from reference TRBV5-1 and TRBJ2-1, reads KAGVTQTPRYLIKTRGQQVTLSCSPISGHRSVSWYQQTPGQGLQFLFEYFSETQRNKGNFPGRFSGRQFSNSRSEMNVSTLELGDSALYLCASSYRGTGEQFFGPGTRLTVL.

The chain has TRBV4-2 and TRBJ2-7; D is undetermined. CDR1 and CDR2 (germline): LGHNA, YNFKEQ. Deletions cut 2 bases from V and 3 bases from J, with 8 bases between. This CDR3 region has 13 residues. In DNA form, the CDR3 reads TGTGCCAGCAGCCAATATAGGAGCTACGAGCAGTACTTC. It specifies CASSQYRSYEQYF.

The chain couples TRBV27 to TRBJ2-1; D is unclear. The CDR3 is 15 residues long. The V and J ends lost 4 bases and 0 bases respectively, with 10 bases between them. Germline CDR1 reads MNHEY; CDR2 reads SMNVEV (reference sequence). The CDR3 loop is CASSSTWDSYNEQFF. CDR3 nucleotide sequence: TGTGCCAGCAGTTCCACTTGGGACTCCTACAATGAGCAGTTCTTC.

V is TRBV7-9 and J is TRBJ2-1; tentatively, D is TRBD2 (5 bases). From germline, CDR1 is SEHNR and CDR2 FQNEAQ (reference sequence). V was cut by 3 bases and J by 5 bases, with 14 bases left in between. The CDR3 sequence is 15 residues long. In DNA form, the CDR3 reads TGTGCCAGCAGCTTCGTGGCGGGTAGAGACAATGAGCAGTTCTTC. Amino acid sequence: CASSFVAGRDNEQFF.

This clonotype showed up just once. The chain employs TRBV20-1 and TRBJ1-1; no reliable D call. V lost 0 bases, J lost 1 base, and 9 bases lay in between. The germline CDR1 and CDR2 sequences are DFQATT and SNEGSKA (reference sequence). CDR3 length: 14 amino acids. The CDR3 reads CSARDPGRNTEAFF. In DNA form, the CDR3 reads TGCAGTGCTAGAGATCCCGGCCGGAACACTGAAGCTTTCTTT.

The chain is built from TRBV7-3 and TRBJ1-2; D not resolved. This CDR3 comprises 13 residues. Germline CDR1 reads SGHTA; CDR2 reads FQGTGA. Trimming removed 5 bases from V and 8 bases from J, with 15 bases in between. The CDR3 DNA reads TGTGCCAGCAGCCCCTCTGTGCGCGGGGGCTACACCTTC. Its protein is CASSPSVRGGYTF.

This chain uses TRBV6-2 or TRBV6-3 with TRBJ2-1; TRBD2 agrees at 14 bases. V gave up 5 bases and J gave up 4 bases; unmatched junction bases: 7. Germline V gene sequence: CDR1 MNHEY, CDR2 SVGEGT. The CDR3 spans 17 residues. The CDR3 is CASSRATSGRVYNEQFF. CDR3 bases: TGTGCCAGCAGTCGGGCGACTAGCGGGAGGGTATACAATGAGCAGTTCTTC.

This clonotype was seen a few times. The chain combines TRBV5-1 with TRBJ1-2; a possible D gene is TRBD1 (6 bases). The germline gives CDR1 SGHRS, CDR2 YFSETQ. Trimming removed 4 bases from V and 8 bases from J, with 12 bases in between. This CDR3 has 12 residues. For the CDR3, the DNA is TGCGCCAGCAGCGGTAACAGGGAGGGCTACACCTTC. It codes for CASSGNREGYTF. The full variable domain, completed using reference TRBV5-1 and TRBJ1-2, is KAGVTQTPRYLIKTRGQQVTLSCSPISGHRSVSWYQQTPGQGLQFLFEYFSETQRNKGNFPGRFSGRQFSNSRSEMNVSTLELGDSALYLCASSGNREGYTFGSGTRLTVV.

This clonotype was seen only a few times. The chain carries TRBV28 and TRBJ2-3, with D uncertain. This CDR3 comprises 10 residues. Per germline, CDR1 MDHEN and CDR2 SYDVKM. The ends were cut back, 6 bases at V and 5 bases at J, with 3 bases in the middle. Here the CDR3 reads CASREDTQYF. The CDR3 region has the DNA TGTGCCAGCAGGGAAGATACGCAGTATTTT.

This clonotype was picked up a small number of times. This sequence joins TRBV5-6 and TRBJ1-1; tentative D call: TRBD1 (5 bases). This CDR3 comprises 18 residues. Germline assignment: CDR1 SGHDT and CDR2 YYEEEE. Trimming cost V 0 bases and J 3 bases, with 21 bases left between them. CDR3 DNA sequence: TGTGCCAGCAGCTTGGTAGGGGAGCGCGGACAAGAGGACACTGAAGCTTTCTTT. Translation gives CASSLVGERGQEDTEAFF.

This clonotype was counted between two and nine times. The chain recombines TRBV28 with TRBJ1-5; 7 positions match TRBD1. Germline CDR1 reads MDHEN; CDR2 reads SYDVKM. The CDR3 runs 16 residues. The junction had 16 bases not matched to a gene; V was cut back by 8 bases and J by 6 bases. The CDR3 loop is CASQLGFDRVAQPQHF. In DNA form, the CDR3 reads TGTGCCAGCCAACTTGGGTTCGACAGGGTGGCTCAGCCCCAGCATTTT. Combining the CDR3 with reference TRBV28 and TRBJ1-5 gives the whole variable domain DVKVTQSSRYLVKRTGEKVFLECVQDMDHENMFWYRQDPGLGLRLIYFSYDVKMKEKGDIPEGYSVSREKKERFSLILESASTNQTSMYLCASQLGFDRVAQPQHFGDGTRLSIL.

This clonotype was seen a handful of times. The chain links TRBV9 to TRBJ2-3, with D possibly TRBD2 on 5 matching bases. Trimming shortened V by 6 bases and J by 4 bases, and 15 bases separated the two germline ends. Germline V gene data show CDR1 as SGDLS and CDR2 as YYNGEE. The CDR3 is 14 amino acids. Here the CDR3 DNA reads TGTGCCAGCACCCCGGGGATCACCTCAGATACGCAGTATTTT. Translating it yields CASTPGITSDTQYF.